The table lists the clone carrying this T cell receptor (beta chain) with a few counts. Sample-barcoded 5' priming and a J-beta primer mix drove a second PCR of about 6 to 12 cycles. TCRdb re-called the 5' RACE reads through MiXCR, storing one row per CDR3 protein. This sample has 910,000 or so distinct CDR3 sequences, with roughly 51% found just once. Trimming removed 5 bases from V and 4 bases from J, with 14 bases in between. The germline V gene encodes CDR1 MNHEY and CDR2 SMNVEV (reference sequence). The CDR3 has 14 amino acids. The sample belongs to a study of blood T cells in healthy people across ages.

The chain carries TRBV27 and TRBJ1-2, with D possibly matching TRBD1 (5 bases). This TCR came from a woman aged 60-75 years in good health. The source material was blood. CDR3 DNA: TGTGCCAGCAGTGGGGGGGATTTATTCTATGGCTACACCTTC. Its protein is CASSGGDLFYGYTF.